This note documents a single T cell receptor beta chain sequence. What it binds is not known. TCRdb reprocessed the 5' RACE reads via MiXCR and lists one record per CDR3 protein. This table has roughly 310,000 distinct CDR3 sequences, 15% to 20% appearing once. This record belongs to a study of T-cell memory formation after mild COVID-19. Study-wide context: The two donors had largely donor-specific TCR clusters. Study results and caveats: Contracting clones, day 15 to 85, had balanced CD4/CD8, and later expanders favored CD4+. The second-wave clones peaking on day 37 were not confirmed as SARS-CoV-2-specific.

Germline V gives CDR1 SGHRS, CDR2 YFSETQ. This CDR3 has 14 residues. The V end lost 3 bases, the J end lost 4 bases, and 11 bases lay between the germline ends. The chain is built from TRBV5-1 and TRBJ2-1; D might be TRBD1 (6 bases). The TCR originated in a young man who had mild COVID-19 (a few samples of this study predate the infection). Cell type and time point are not known. Sequences were obtained from PBMCs or a T cell subset sorted from them (not recorded which). The CDR3 coding sequence is TGCGCCAGCAGCTCAGGGGCCGGTTACAATGAGCAGTTCTTC. Translated: CASSSGAGYNEQFF.